The clone carrying this T cell receptor beta chain was found a few times. Its antigen is not known. The germline V gene encodes CDR1 SGHRS and CDR2 YFSETQ. The CDR3 spans 14 residues. Trimming cost V 2 bases and J 0 bases, with 5 bases left between them. This entry is derived from a study of T-cell reconstitution after alpha-beta-depleted transplantation in children. Construction of the TCRbeta library involved unique molecular identifiers. One entry per CDR3 protein results from TCRdb running MiXCR on the PCR reads. The table has around 370,000 distinct CDR3 sequences, 15% to 20% seen once. Notes on the study in general: Some patients showed high day-60 TCRbeta diversity, which derived from surviving recipient T cells and thymic progenitors.

The source was PBMCs, mostly from graft donor cells, collected 360 days after TCRalphabeta/CD19-depleted stem cell transplant. The gene calls are TRBV5-1 and TRBJ2-2, with unresolved D. This TCR came from a male patient aged 2 to 10 who had a stem cell transplant for acute lymphoblastic leukemia, so the T cells may come from the graft donor. CDR3 nucleotides: TGCGCCAGCAGCTTTACCTCGAACACCGGGGAGCTGTTTTTT. It is translated as CASSFTSNTGELFF.